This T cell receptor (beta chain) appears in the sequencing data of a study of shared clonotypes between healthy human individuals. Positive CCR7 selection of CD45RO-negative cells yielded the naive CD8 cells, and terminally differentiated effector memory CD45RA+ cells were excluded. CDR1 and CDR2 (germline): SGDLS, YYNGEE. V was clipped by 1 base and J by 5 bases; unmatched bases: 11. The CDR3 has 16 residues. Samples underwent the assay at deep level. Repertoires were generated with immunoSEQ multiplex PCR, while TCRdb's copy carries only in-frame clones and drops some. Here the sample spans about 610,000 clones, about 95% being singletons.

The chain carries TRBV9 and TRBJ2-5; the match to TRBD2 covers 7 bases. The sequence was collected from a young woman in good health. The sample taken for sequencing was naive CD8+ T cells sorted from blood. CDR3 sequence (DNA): TGTGCCAGCAGCGTATGGGAGGGAGCCATGGGGGAGACCCAGTACTTC. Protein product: CASSVWEGAMGETQYF.